The 10 T cell receptor beta chains in this list originate from one sample, sequenced in a study of cytomegalovirus exposure and HLA in healthy donors. PCR amplification relied on 60 Vbeta primers (plus 13 Jbeta primers). Clones were read by immunoSEQ multiplex PCR, and TCRdb kept only the in-frame ones, dropping some. The profile shows fewer than 140,000 clones, under 80% of them singletons. Sample: PBMCs. These receptors originate from a woman between 50 and 59 years old in good health and CMV-seropositive.

The V and J genes are TRBV28 and TRBJ2-1; 10 bases are shared with TRBD2. CDR1 is MDHEN and CDR2 is SYDVKM in the germline V gene. This CDR3 has 17 residues. J lost 8 bases, V lost 5 bases, and 15 bases had no gene match. CDR3 sequence reads: CASSAPILGLAADEQFF. The CDR3, as DNA: TGTGCCAGCAGTGCCCCCATTCTAGGACTAGCGGCAGATGAGCAGTTCTTC.

This rearrangement joins TRBV7-9 to TRBJ1-5; 7 bases are shared with TRBD1. Germline V gene lookup returns CDR1 SEHNR and CDR2 FQNEAQ (reference sequence). CDR3 length equals 14 residues. The ends lost 1 base at V and 7 bases at J; junction bases unmatched: 4. The CDR3 DNA reads TGTGCCAGCAGCTTAGGACAGGGATCCCAGCCCCAGCATTTT. Translation: CASSLGQGSQPQHF.

The chain links TRBV6-1 to TRBJ1-1; tentatively, D is TRBD1 (5 bases). Trimming pared 1 base from V and 4 bases from J, leaving 19 bases between. CDR3 size: 17 residues. Germline V gene data show CDR1 as MNHNS and CDR2 as SASEGT. The CDR3 DNA sequence: TGTGCCAGCAGTGAAGGAAACCTAGGGAGGGGACCCACTGAAGCTTTCTTT. Protein sequence: CASSEGNLGRGPTEAFF.

The CDR3 DNA follows: TGTGCCAGTAGCGAGACTAACTGGGGGACCCAGTACTTC. It codes for CASSETNWGTQYF. The chain links TRBV19 to TRBJ2-5; D possibly corresponds to TRBD2 (5 bases). The V gene's germline CDR1 is LNHDA and CDR2 SQIVND (reference sequence). The CDR3 runs 13 residues. Deletions cut 6 bases from V and 7 bases from J, with 15 bases between.

The rearrangement uses TRBV7-9 and TRBJ2-4, with 8 positions matching TRBD2. Germline trimming cut 5 bases from V and 0 bases from J; bases unmatched to any gene: 12. The CDR3 runs 18 residues. Germline CDR1 SEHNR, CDR2 FQNEAQ (reference sequence). The CDR3 bases are TGTGCCAGCAGCATGAGGACGGGGGGGACCCTAGCCAAAAACATTCAGTACTTC. Protein sequence: CASSMRTGGTLAKNIQYF.

V is TRBV5-1 and J is TRBJ2-1; 9 bases map to TRBD1. Germline lookup yields CDR1 SGHRS and CDR2 YFSETQ. The CDR3 covers 14 residues. The V gene end was trimmed by 4 bases and the J gene end by 6 bases; junction bases not matched to a gene: 5. CDR3 in DNA: TGCGCCAGCAGCCTCCCGACAGGGGGCAATGAGCAGTTCTTC. This gives the protein CASSLPTGGNEQFF.

CDR3 protein: CASSLVVGADTEAFF. Here the CDR3 DNA reads TGTGCCAGCAGCTTAGTTGTGGGGGCTGACACTGAAGCTTTCTTT. The chain employs TRBV7-2 and TRBJ1-1, with a tentative D call TRBD1 (6 bases). Germline CDR1 SGHTA, CDR2 FQGNSA. This CDR3 contains 15 residues. V lost 1 base, J lost 3 bases, and 12 bases lay in between.

The gene calls are TRBV13 and TRBJ2-5; 9 bases are a match to TRBD1. The germline CDR1 and CDR2 sequences are PRHDT and FYEKMQ (reference sequence). The CDR3 is 13 amino acids. V dropped 3 bases and J dropped 8; count of bases not matched to a gene: 4. The DNA of the CDR3 is TGTGCCAGCAGCTTTGGGACAGGGATCACCCAGTACTTC. This translates into CASSFGTGITQYF.

The DNA for the CDR3 is TGTGCCAGCACTCGGACAGTTACCTACGAGCAGTACTTC. This translates into CASTRTVTYEQYF. The genes are TRBV6-1 and TRBJ2-7; D is possibly TRBD1 (6 bases). The CDR3 totals 13 residues. CDR1 MNHNS and CDR2 SASEGT come from the germline V gene. V lost 7 bases and J 2 bases, leaving 12 bases between the germline ends.

The rearrangement links TRBV10-3 to TRBJ2-2, with 7 bases aligning to TRBD1. Germline values: CDR1 ENHRY, CDR2 SYGVKD. Losses at the gene ends were 6 bases for V and 1 base for J; bases not matched to a gene: 5. This CDR3 is built from 15 residues. The CDR3 protein is CAISPTGLNTGELFF. The DNA of the CDR3 is TGTGCCATCAGCCCGACAGGGTTGAACACCGGGGAGCTGTTTTTT.